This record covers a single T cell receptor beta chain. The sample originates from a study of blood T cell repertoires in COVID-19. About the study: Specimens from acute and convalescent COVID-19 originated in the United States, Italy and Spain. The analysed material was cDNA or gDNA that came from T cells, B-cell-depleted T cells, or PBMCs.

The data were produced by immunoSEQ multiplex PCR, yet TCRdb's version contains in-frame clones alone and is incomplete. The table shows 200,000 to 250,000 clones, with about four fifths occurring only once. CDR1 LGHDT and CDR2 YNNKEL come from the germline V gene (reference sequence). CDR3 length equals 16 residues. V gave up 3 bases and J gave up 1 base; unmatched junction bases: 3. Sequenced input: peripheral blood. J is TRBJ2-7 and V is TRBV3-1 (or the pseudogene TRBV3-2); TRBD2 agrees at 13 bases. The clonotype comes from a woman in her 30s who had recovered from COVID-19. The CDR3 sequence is CASSQPGLAGSYEQYF. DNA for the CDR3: TGTGCCAGCAGCCAGCCGGGACTAGCGGGATCCTACGAGCAGTACTTC.